The TCR beta chain described here comes from a study of T cells in Graves' hyperthyroidism and ophthalmopathy. Only a few counts were recorded for this clonotype. Researchers amplified the TCR beta CDR3 regions from RNA transcripts. Carried out on the TCR CDR3, a first-round RT-PCR used the HTBI primer set. TCRdb processed the multiplex PCR reads anew with MiXCR; each CDR3 protein has one entry. In the table there are about 320,000 distinct CDR3 sequences, approximately 16% of which are singletons. The receptor's source is a man aged 25 to 40 with Graves' hyperthyroidism. Input material: blood.

CDR3 region: CSVSWGWGNQPQHF. The CDR3 nucleotides read TGCAGCGTTTCATGGGGGTGGGGGAATCAGCCCCAGCATTTT. This chain joins TRBV29-1 and TRBJ1-5, with D perhaps matching TRBD1 (5 bases). The CDR3 contains 14 residues. Germline V gene sequence: CDR1 SQVTM, CDR2 ANQGSEA. Trimming pared 5 bases from V and 4 bases from J, leaving 15 bases between.